What follows is one T cell receptor (beta chain) and its context. This clonotype came up a few times. Its specific antigen is unknown. No much larger clone exists at a distance of one base, and base qualities are not known. The data were taken from a study of tumor and adjacent non-tumor tissue in lung cancer (dated by TCRdb to about 2018). Concerning the study at large: By cancer type, the cohort comprised approximately twelve adenocarcinoma patients, 2 squamous cell carcinoma patients and 1 small cell lung cancer patient. The roughly 15 enrolled patients, of whom about 10 were men and 5 were women, were aged about 30 to 85 years and were diagnosed with TNM stage I to III disease. In total, sequencing yielded under 150 million productive TCRbeta reads, which works out to an average of about 4.17 million reads per sample. Using bulk TCRbeta repertoires from around 14 lung cancer patients, the study set lung tumor tissue side by side with matched distant non-tumor lung tissue. For each patient, one tumor sample and one normal lung sample were taken, giving about 31 paired specimens that underwent TCRbeta CDR3 sequencing. General study outcomes and caveats: Peripheral blood was not sequenced, so blood TCRbeta repertoires in these lung cancer patients were not examined. Only around 14 patients were in the cohort, and the authors stated that larger samples and more detailed clinical data are needed. The methods do not name the sequencing platform or mention unique molecular identifiers. Tumor tissue showed significantly greater TCR diversity (inverse Simpson) than normal lung tissue (431.37 vs 166.20, P = 0.0075, Mann-Whitney U test). The top 100 clones made up a significantly larger cumulative share of the repertoire in normal lung than in tumor tissue. TCR diversity was significantly higher in younger patients, and higher tumor TCR diversity was associated with shorter overall and disease-free survival.

V drops 2 bases and J drops 5 bases, leaving 15 bases in between. The CDR3, cysteine through phenylalanine, is 15 amino acids long. The CDR3 DNA has 45 bases and is translated from base 1. Sequences SGHNT (CDR1) and YENEEA (CDR2) are obtained from the germline V gene. Library prep was done by multiplex PCR. The instrument was an Illumina HiSeq 2500. Following protocols modified from ARM-PCR, the researchers constructed TCRbeta libraries through three rounds of nested PCR with primers (Table S4). Before sequencing, PCR products of 200-500 bp were excised from the gel and purified with the QIAquick gel extraction kit. The paper's processing steps were these. Reads were cleaned with Trimmomatic, merged with FLASH into complete CDR3 sequences, and assigned to V(D)J germline segments with MiTCR. VDJtools was used to compute clonal diversity as the inverse Simpson's index. In-frame sequences without a premature stop codon were defined as productive reads. Clones were called with MiXCR by TCRdb after fastp trimmed the public reads at Q25, and only in-frame beta chains were retained. Rows with one shared CDR3 protein collapse into an entry with the most common genes and DNA. The V and J calls and clone size are TCRdb's, not the authors'. A total of some 77,000 distinct CDR3 sequences appear in this sample, less than 75% of them only once. The ten most abundant clones make up approximately 12% of the sample.

Bulk unsorted tissue served as the source for RNA extraction, and RNA quality was assessed using a NanoDrop ND-1000 and an Agilent 2100. Newly diagnosed lung cancer patients without prior chemotherapy who had been admitted for thoracic surgery in China between August and November 2014 were enrolled as donors. The study excluded patients who had received radiotherapy or chemotherapy before or who had another cancer at the same time. Pieces of surgical tissue measuring roughly 1-2.3 cm3 were kept in RNAlater solution and stored at -80 degrees C until use. The sample consisted of lung tumor tissue. Here the chain combines TRBV11-3 and TRBJ1-1; the D gene is unclear. The clonotype originates from a woman aged 70-85 years with non-small cell lung cancer. Read as DNA, the sequence is TGTGCCAGCAGCTTACCCGGGCAGTCGGGGACTGAAGCTTTCTTT. The resulting protein is CASSLPGQSGTEAFF.